The 12 T cell receptor beta chains presented below share a single source sample, sequenced in a study of T cells after yellow fever vaccination. MiXCR was run by TCRdb on the 5' RACE reads, yielding one entry per CDR3 protein. Of a few hundred thousand distinct CDR3 sequences in the sample, less than 9% are singletons; the top ten hold roughly 0.86%. The sequences come from CD4+ T cells sorted from PBMCs, collected 15 days after the yellow fever booster vaccination. Receptor source: a man in his thirties or forties who received the YFV17D yellow fever vaccine.

Remarks on this clonotype: A much larger clonotype is one base distant, so this may be a read error. V gene TRBV20-1 combines with J gene TRBJ2-1, with D possibly being TRBD2 (6 bases). Between the trimmed V and J ends, which lost 3 bases and 2 bases, there was a span of 14 bases. Germline loops: CDR1 DFQATT, CDR2 SNEGSKA (reference sequence). The CDR3 has 15 residues. CDR3 in DNA: TGCAGTGCTAGGGGGGACTTTTTCACCTACAATGAGCAGTTCTTC. This sequence encodes CSARGDFFTYNEQFF.

The rearrangement uses TRBV19 and TRBJ2-2, with TRBD2 matching 10 bases. The CDR3 spans 18 residues. J was trimmed by 0 bases and V by 4 bases; bases with no gene match: 8. Germline assignment: CDR1 LNHDA and CDR2 SQIVND (reference sequence). CDR3 region: CASSKRASGSTNTGELFF. In DNA, the CDR3 is TGTGCCAGTAGTAAAAGGGCTAGCGGGAGCACGAACACCGGGGAGCTGTTTTTT.

This clonotype showed up many times. This rearrangement joins TRBV28 to TRBJ2-7; 9 bases fit TRBD1. J lost 5 bases, V lost 4 bases, and 9 bases had no gene match. CDR3 length: 15 residues. The germline CDR1 and CDR2 sequences are MDHEN and SYDVKM. CDR3 nucleotides: TGTGCCAGCAGTTCCGGACAGGGGTTTCAGGACGAGCAGTACTTC. It specifies CASSSGQGFQDEQYF.

The chain joins TRBV10-3 to TRBJ2-1; D may be TRBD2 (5 bases). V dropped 11 bases and J dropped 6 bases, with 14 bases sitting between them. The germline gives CDR1 ENHRY, CDR2 SYGVKD. This CDR3 contains 12 residues. The CDR3 sequence: CAVGASANEQFF. CDR3 nucleotides: TGTGCCGTGGGAGCATCGGCCAATGAGCAGTTCTTC.

This clonotype turned up a few times. The chain couples TRBV29-1 to TRBJ2-5, with D perhaps TRBD1 (7 bases). CDR1 SQVTM and CDR2 ANQGSEA come from the germline V gene. V lost 6 bases, J lost 5 bases, and 13 bases lay in between. This CDR3 spans 12 amino acids. The DNA of the CDR3 is TGCAGCGTCGCTTCAGGGGGGGAGACCCAGTACTTC. It is translated as CSVASGGETQYF. The entire variable domain, with the rest obtained from reference TRBV29-1 and TRBJ2-5, is as follows: SAVISQKPSRDICQRGTSLTIQCQVDSQVTMMFWYRQQPGQSLTLIATANQGSEATYESGFVIDKFPISRPNLTFSTLTVSNMSPEDSSIYLCSVASGGETQYFGPGTRLLVL.

The rearrangement links TRBV29-1 to TRBJ2-7; 9 bases map to TRBD1. V lost 7 bases and J lost 0; bases outside the gene matches: 10. Germline-derived CDR1 and CDR2 are SQVTM and ANQGSEA. CDR3 size: 15 residues. This CDR3 is CSGEQGADSSYEQYF. The CDR3 coding sequence is TGCAGCGGGGAACAGGGGGCGGATTCCTCCTACGAGCAGTACTTC.

This chain links TRBV12-3 or TRBV12-4 with TRBJ1-5; D call uncertain. The V end lost 7 bases, the J end lost 7 bases, and 11 bases lay between the germline ends. The CDR3 runs to 12 residues. The CDR3 is CASTVLPQPQHF. CDR3 DNA sequence: TGTGCCAGCACCGTACTACCCCAGCCCCAGCATTTT.

This clonotype was picked up many times. The genes are TRBV5-1 and TRBJ2-7; 12 nucleotides agree with TRBD2. After removal of 5 bases from V and 3 bases from J, the junction contained 21 bases not matched to a gene. The CDR3 has 20 residues. Germline V gene sequence: CDR1 SGHRS, CDR2 YFSETQ. For the CDR3, the DNA is TGCGCCAGCAGGGGTGTTCGCGGACTAGCGGGAAACCCGGCGGGCTACGAGCAGTACTTC. Its protein product is CASRGVRGLAGNPAGYEQYF.

This clonotype was found a few times. The chain is built from TRBV7-2 and TRBJ2-1; 13 bases agree with TRBD2. This CDR3 has 15 amino acids. Trimming removed 6 bases from V and 5 bases from J; junction bases left unmatched: 4. The germline gives CDR1 SGHTA, CDR2 FQGNSA. The DNA for the CDR3 is TGTGCCAGCAGACCCGGACTAGCGGGGGACAATGAGCAGTTCTTC. Its protein is CASRPGLAGDNEQFF.

This clonotype turned up a few times. The chain is built from TRBV6-2 or TRBV6-3 and TRBJ1-2, with D possibly matching TRBD1 (5 bases). The CDR3 extends over 13 amino acids. CDR1 and CDR2 (germline): MNHEY, SVGEGT. V lost 7 bases to trimming and J lost 5 bases, with 14 bases between them. DNA of the CDR3: TGTGCCAGCACCTTCGCGGGGGAGTATGGCTACACCTTC. This translates into CASTFAGEYGYTF.

This clonotype was observed at least ten times. The V call is TRBV7-2, the J call TRBJ1-5; unclear D gene. CDR1 is SGHTA and CDR2 is FQGNSA in the germline V gene. This CDR3 has 15 residues. V lost 1 base and J 0 bases, leaving 7 bases between the germline ends. The CDR3 spells CASSLGTDSNQPQHF. In DNA form, the CDR3 reads TGTGCCAGCAGCTTAGGGACGGATAGCAATCAGCCCCAGCATTTT.

This clonotype occurred a few times. The V gene is TRBV12-3 or TRBV12-4, the J gene TRBJ2-1; no clear D. The CDR3 consists of 12 residues. V was shortened by 5 bases and J by 11 bases, with 13 bases between the two germline ends. DNA for the CDR3: TGTGCCAGCAGTGAGTTGCGGTTCCAGCAGTTCTTC. Its protein product is CASSELRFQQFF.